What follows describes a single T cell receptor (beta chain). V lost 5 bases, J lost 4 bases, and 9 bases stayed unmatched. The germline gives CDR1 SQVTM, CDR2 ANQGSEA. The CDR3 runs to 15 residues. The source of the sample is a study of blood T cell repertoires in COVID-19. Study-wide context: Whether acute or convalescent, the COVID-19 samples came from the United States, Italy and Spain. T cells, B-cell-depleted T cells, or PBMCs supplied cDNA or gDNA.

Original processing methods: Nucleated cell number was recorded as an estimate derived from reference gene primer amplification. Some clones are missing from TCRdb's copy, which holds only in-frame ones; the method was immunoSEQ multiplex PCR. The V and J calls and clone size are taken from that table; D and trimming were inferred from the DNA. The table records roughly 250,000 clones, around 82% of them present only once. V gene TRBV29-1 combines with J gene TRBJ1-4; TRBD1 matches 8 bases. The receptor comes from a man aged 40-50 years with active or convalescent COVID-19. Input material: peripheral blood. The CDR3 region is CSVSGGTMINEKLFF. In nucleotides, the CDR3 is TGCAGCGTTTCAGGGGGCACGATGATTAATGAAAAACTGTTTTTT.